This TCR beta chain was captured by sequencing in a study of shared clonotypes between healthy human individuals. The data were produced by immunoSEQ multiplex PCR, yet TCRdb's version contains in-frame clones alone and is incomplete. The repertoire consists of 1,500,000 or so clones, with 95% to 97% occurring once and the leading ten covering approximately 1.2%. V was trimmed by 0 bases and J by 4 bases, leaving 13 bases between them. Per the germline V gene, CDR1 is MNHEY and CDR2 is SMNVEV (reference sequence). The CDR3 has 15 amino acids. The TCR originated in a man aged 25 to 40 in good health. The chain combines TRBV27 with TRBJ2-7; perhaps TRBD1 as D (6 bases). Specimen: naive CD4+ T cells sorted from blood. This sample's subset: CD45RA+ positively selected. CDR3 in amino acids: CASSLSRRGTYEQYF. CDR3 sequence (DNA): TGTGCCAGCAGTTTATCTCGCAGGGGAACTTACGAGCAGTACTTC.